The 6 T cell receptor beta chains reported below all come from one sample, sequenced in a study of T-cell memory formation after mild COVID-19. TCRdb reanalysed the 5' RACE reads using MiXCR and keeps one entry per CDR3 protein. This table has hundreds of thousands of distinct CDR3 sequences, about a sixth appearing once. Sample: PBMCs or a T cell subset sorted from them (not recorded which). These TCRs come from a man aged 18-30 years who had mild COVID-19 (a few samples of this study predate the infection). Cell type and time point are not known.

This clonotype was seen repeatedly, ten times or more. This chain links TRBV5-1 with TRBJ2-3, with TRBD1 identical over 7 bases. V dropped 3 bases and J dropped 2; count of bases not matched to a gene: 3. CDR1 and CDR2 from the germline V gene are SGHRS and YFSETQ. This CDR3 region has 14 residues. This CDR3 is CASSSGTATDTQYF. CDR3 nucleotide sequence: TGCGCCAGCAGCTCAGGGACAGCCACAGATACGCAGTATTTT.

This clonotype was recorded at least ten times. The chain carries TRBV7-6 and TRBJ2-1; D remains unclear. Per the germline V gene, CDR1 is SGHVS and CDR2 is FNYEAQ. The CDR3 sequence is 14 residues long. V was trimmed by 0 bases and J by 8 bases, leaving 11 bases between them. CDR3 in amino acids: CASSLASRYDEQFF. In DNA form, the CDR3 reads TGTGCCAGCAGCTTAGCGTCCCGGTATGATGAGCAGTTCTTC. Using reference TRBV7-6 and TRBJ2-1 for the parts outside the CDR3, the full variable domain is GAGVSQSPRYKVTKRGQDVALRCDPISGHVSLYWYRQALGQGPEFLTYFNYEAQQDKSGLPNDRFSAERPEGSISTLTIQRTEQRDSAMYRCASSLASRYDEQFFGPGTRLTVL.

This clonotype has just a few counts. The chain employs TRBV6-2 or TRBV6-3 and TRBJ2-3; D tentatively reads TRBD1 or TRBD2 (5 bases each). CDR3 length: 10 amino acids. Per germline, CDR1 MNHEY and CDR2 SVGEGT. The V and J ends lost 10 bases and 10 bases respectively, with 12 bases between them. In DNA, the CDR3 is TGTGCCACCCGGGGCCCATCGCAGTATTTT. This translates into CATRGPSQYF.

This clonotype was detected once. The CDR3 sequence: CASSPGQGERTQYF. CDR3 nucleotide sequence: TGTGCCAGCAGCCCGGGACAGGGAGAAAGGACCCAGTACTTC. V gene TRBV7-8 combines with J gene TRBJ2-5; 9 nucleotides agree with TRBD1. The J segment lost 7 bases and the V segment lost 5 bases, leaving 8 bases of the junction unmatched. There are 14 residues in the CDR3. Looked up from germline, CDR1 is SGHVS and CDR2 is FQNEAQ.

This clonotype was picked up a small number of times. The V gene is TRBV7-2, the J gene TRBJ1-1; D might be TRBD1 (5 bases). In germline, CDR1 is SGHTA, CDR2 FQGNSA. CDR3 length equals 14 residues. Trimming removed 1 base from V and 5 bases from J, with 11 bases in between. CDR3 coding DNA: TGTGCCAGCAGCTTAGAGAACCAGGGTACTGAAGCTTTCTTT. The encoded protein is CASSLENQGTEAFF.

The chain joins TRBV10-1 to TRBJ1-1, with 7 bases that match TRBD1. Germline V gene sequence: CDR1 WNHNN, CDR2 SYGVQD (reference sequence). The V segment lost 4 bases and the J segment 9 bases; nucleotides outside the gene matches: 5. CDR3 length equals 12 residues. This chain's CDR3 is CASSGKQGQAFF. CDR3 coding DNA: TGCGCCAGCAGTGGGAAACAGGGGCAAGCTTTCTTT.